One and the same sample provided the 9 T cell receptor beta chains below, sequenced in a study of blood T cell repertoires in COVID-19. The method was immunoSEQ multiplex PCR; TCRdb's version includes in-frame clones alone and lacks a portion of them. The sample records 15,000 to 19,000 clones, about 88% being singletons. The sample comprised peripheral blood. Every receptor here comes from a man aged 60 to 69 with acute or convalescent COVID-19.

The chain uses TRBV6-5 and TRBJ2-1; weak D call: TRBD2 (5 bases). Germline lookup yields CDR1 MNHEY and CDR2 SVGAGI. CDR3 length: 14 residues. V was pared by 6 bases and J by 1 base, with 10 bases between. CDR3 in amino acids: CASSRLPSYNEQFF. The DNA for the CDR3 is TGTGCCAGCAGCCGACTACCATCCTACAATGAGCAGTTCTTC.

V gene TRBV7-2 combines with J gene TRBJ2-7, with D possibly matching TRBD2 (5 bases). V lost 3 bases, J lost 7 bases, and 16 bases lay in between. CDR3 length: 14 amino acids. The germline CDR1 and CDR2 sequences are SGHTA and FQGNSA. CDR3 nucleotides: TGTGCCAGCAGCTTTTACGGGAAAACTCGGGAGCAGTACTTC. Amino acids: CASSFYGKTREQYF.

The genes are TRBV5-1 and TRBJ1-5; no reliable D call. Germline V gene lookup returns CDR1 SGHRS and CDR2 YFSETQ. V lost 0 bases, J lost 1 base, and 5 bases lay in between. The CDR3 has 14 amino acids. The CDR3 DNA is TGCGCCAGCAGCTTGGTCAGGAGCAATCAGCCCCAGCATTTT. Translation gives CASSLVRSNQPQHF.

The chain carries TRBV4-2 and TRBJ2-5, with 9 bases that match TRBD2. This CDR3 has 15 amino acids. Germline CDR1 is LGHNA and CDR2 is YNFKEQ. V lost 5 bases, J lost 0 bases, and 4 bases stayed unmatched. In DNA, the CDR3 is TGTGCCAGCAGCTCAAGCGGGGGGTACCAAGAGACCCAGTACTTC. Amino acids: CASSSSGGYQETQYF.

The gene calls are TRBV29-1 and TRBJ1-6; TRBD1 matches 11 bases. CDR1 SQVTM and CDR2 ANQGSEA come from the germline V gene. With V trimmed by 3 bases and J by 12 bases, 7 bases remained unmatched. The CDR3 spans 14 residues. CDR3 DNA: TGCAGCGTTGAGGGGAGGGACAGGGGGATACCCCTCCACTTT. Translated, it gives CSVEGRDRGIPLHF.

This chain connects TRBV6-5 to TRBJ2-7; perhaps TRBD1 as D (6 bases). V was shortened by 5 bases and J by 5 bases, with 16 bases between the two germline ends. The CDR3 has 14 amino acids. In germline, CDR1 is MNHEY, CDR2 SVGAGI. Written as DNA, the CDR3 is TGTGCCAGCAGTCGCGACAGGACGGCCCACGAGCAGTACTTC. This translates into CASSRDRTAHEQYF.

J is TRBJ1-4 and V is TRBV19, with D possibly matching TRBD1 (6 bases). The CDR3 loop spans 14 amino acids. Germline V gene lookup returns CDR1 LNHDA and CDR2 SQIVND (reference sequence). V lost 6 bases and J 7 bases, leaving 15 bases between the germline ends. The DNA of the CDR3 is TGTGCCAGTAGCCCACAGGGTGAAGGTGAAAAACTGTTTTTT. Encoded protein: CASSPQGEGEKLFF.

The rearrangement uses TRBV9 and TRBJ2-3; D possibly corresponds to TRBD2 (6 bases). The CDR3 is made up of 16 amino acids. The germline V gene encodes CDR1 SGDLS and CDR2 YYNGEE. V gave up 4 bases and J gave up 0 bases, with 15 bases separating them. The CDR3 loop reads CASSPRLSGSTDTQYF. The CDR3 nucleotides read TGTGCCAGCAGCCCCCGCCTTAGCGGTAGCACAGATACGCAGTATTTT.

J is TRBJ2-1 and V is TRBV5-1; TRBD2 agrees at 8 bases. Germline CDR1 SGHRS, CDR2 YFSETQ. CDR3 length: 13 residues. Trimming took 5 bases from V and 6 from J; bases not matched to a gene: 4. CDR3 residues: CASSTGLVNEQFF. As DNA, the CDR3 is TGCGCCAGCAGTACGGGACTAGTCAATGAGCAGTTCTTC.